This TCR beta chain was recovered during a study of blood T cell repertoires in COVID-19. Study details: The United States, Italy and Spain were the sources of the acute and convalescent COVID-19 samples. PBMCs, B-cell-depleted T cells, or T cells were the source of the cDNA or gDNA that made up the material.

Germline V gene sequence: CDR1 LGHNT, CDR2 FRNRAP. The germline V and J ends were trimmed by 6 bases and 8 bases, with 17 bases remaining between them. There are 14 residues in the CDR3. As processed by the authors: Nucleated cell counts were estimated from reference gene primer amplification. Repertoires were generated with immunoSEQ multiplex PCR, while TCRdb's copy carries only in-frame clones and drops some. V and J calls and clone size are copied from that table; D and trimming were computed from the DNA. The repertoire consists of fewer than 200,000 clones, with about 83% occurring once and the leading ten covering roughly 8%.

The receptor was derived from a middle-aged man who had recovered from COVID-19. J is TRBJ2-1 and V is TRBV12-5; a possible D gene is TRBD2 (6 bases). Material for sequencing was peripheral blood. The CDR3 here is CASGLNRETHEQFF. The CDR3 nucleotides are TGTGCTAGTGGGCTGAACCGGGAGACCCATGAGCAGTTCTTC.